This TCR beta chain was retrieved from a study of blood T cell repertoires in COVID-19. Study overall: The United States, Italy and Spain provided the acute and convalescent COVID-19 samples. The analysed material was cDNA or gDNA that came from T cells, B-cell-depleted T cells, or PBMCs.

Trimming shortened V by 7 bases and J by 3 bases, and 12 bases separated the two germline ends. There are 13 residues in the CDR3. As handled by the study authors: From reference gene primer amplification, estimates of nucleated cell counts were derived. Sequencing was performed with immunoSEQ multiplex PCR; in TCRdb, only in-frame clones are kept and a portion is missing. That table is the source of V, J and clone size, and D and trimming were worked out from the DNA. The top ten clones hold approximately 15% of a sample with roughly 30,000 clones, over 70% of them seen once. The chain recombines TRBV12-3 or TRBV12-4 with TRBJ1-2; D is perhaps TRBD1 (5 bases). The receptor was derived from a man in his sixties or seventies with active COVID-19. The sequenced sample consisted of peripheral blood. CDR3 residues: CASTSGVDYGYTF. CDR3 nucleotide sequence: TGTGCCAGCACTTCGGGGGTTGACTATGGCTACACCTTC.